This T cell receptor beta chain derives from a study of blood T cell repertoires in COVID-19. For the study at large: Spain, Italy and the United States supplied samples that represented acute and convalescent COVID-19. Sources were T cells, B-cell-depleted T cells, or PBMCs; the material itself was cDNA or gDNA.

This CDR3 is built from 18 residues. The V gene end was trimmed by 0 bases and the J gene end by 6 bases; junction bases not matched to a gene: 11. Per the germline V gene, CDR1 is KGHSH and CDR2 is LQKENI. Participants' own reports of clinical history determined their cohort assignment. In the source study's methods: Amplification of reference gene primers provided the estimated nucleated cell counts. Profiling relied on immunoSEQ multiplex PCR, and the TCRdb table lists in-frame clones only, not all of them. The DNA was the basis for D and trimming; V, J and clone size are from that table. The sample contains 260,000 or so clones, 83% of which appear only once.

The chain recombines TRBV18 with TRBJ2-1; 10 positions match TRBD2. The material sequenced was PBMCs or T cells enriched from blood (not recorded which). The origin of this receptor is a middle-aged woman who had been exposed to COVID-19. The CDR3 DNA reads as TGTGCCAGCTCACCACCTCCCTCACTAGCGGGGTTCTCCAATGAGCAGTTCTTC. Its translation: CASSPPPSLAGFSNEQFF.